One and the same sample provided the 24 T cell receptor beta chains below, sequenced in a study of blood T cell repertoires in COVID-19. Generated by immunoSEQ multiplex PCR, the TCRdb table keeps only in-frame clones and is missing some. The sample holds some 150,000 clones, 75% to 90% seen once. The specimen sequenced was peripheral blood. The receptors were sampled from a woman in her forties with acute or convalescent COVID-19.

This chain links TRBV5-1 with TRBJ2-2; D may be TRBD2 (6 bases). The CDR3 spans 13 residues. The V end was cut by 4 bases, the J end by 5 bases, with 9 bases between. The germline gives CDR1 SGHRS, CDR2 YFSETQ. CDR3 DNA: TGCGCCAGCAGCGTAGCGGCGACCGGGGAGCTGTTTTTT. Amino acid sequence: CASSVAATGELFF.

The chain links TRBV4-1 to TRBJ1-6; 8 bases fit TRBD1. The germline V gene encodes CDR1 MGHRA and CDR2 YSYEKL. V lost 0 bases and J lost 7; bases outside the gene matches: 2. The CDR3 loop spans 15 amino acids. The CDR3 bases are TGCGCCAGCAGCCAAGATGACAGGGGAAATTCACCCCTCCACTTT. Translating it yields CASSQDDRGNSPLHF.

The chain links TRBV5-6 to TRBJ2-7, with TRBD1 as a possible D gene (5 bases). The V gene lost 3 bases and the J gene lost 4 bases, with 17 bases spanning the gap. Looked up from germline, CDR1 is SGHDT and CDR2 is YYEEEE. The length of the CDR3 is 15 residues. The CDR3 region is CASSSYRSFGYEQYF. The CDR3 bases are TGTGCCAGCAGCTCGTACAGGAGTTTTGGATACGAGCAGTACTTC.

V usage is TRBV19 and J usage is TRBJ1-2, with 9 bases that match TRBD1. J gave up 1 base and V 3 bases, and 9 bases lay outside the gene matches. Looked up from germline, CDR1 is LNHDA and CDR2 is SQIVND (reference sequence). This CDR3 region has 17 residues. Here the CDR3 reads CASSIKPGQGYNYGYTF. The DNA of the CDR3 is TGTGCCAGTAGTATTAAACCGGGACAGGGCTATAACTATGGCTACACCTTC. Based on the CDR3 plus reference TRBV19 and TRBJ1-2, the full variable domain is DGGITQSPKYLFRKEGQNVTLSCEQNLNHDAMYWYRQDPGQGLRLIYYSQIVNDFQKGDIAEGYSVSREKKESFPLTVTSAQKNPTAFYLCASSIKPGQGYNYGYTFGSGTRLTVV.

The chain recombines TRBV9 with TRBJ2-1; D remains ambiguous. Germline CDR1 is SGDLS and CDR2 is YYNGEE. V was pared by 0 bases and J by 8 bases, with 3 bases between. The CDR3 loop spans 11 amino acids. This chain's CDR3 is CASSVGDEQFF. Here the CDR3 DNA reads TGTGCCAGCAGCGTAGGCGATGAGCAGTTCTTC.

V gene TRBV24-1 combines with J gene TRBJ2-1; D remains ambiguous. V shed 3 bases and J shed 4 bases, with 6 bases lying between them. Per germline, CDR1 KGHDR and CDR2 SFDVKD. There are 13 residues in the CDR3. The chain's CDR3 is CATSDGPYNEQFF. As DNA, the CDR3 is TGTGCCACCAGTGATGGCCCTTACAATGAGCAGTTCTTC.

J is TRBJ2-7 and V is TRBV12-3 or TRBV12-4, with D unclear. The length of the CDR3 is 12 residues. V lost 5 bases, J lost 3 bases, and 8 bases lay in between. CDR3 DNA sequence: TGTGCCAGCAGTATTACAGACTACGAGCAGTACTTC. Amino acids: CASSITDYEQYF.

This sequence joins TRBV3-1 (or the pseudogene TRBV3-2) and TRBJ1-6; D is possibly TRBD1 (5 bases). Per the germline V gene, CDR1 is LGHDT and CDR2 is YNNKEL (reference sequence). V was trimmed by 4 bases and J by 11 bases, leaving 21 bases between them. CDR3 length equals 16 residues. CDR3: CASSLTAGPIGPPLHF. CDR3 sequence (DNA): TGTGCCAGCAGCCTTACGGCAGGGCCTATCGGACCACCCCTCCACTTT.

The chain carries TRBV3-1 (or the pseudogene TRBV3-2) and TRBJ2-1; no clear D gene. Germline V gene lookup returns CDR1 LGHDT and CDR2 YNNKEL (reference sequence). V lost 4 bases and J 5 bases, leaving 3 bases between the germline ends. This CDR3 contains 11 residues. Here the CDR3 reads CASSLNNEQFF. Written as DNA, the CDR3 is TGTGCCAGCAGCCTAAACAATGAGCAGTTCTTC.

CDR3 loop: CASSVAGLAGGYEQYF. The CDR3 DNA reads as TGTGCCAGCAGCGTAGCAGGACTAGCGGGGGGGTACGAGCAGTACTTC. The chain couples TRBV9 to TRBJ2-7; 15 nucleotides agree with TRBD2. The length of the CDR3 is 16 residues. Germline V gene lookup returns CDR1 SGDLS and CDR2 YYNGEE. V shed 0 bases, J shed 4 bases, and the junction held 2 bases outside the gene matches.

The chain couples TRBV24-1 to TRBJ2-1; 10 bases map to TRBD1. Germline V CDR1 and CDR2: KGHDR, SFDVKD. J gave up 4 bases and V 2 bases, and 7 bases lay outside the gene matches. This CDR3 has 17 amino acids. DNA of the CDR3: TGTGCCACCAGTGATTCCGGGACAGGGGCCCTATACAATGAGCAGTTCTTC. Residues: CATSDSGTGALYNEQFF.

The CDR3 nucleotides read TGTGCCAGCAGCGCAGGGGCAACTAGCACAGATACGCAGTATTTT. Its protein product is CASSAGATSTDTQYF. This sequence joins TRBV3-1 (or the pseudogene TRBV3-2) and TRBJ2-3, with D possibly matching TRBD1 (6 bases). CDR1 is LGHDT, CDR2 YNNKEL, per germline (reference sequence). The CDR3 covers 15 residues. Trimming pared 5 bases from V and 0 bases from J, leaving 12 bases between.

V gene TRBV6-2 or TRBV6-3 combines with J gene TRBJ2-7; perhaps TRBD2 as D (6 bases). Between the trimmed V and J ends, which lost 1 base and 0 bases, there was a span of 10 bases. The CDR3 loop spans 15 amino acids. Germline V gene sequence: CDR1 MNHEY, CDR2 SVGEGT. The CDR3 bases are TGTGCCAGCAGTTACTGGGCGGGGAGCTCCTACGAGCAGTACTTC. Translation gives CASSYWAGSSYEQYF.

The CDR3 DNA follows: TGTGCCACCAGCCCAGGACAACTTAACACTGAAGCTTTCTTT. Encoded protein: CATSPGQLNTEAFF. The chain is built from TRBV15 and TRBJ1-1, with a tentative D call TRBD1 (5 bases). This CDR3 comprises 14 residues. Germline V gives CDR1 LNHNV, CDR2 YYDKDF (reference sequence). V gave up 5 bases and J gave up 2 bases, with 12 bases separating them.

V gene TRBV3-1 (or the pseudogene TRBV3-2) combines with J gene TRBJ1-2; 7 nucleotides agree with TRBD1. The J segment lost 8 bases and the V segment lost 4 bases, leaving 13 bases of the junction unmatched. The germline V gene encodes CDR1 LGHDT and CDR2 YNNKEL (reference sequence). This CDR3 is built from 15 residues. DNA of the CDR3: TGTGCCAGCAGCCCTACAGGGGTCGGGGCTCGGGGCTACACCTTC. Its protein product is CASSPTGVGARGYTF.

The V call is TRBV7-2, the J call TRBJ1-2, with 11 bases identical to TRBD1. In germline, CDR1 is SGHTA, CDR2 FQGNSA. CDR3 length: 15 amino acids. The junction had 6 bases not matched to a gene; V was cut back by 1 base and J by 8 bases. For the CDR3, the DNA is TGTGCCAGCAGCTTAGATGGACAGGGGGCACGGGGCTACACCTTC. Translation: CASSLDGQGARGYTF.

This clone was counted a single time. CDR3 nucleotide sequence: TGTGCCAGCAGTTTATGGGTGGGACAGGGGAAGCCAGATACGCAGTATTTT. Its protein product is CASSLWVGQGKPDTQYF. The chain links TRBV28 to TRBJ2-3; 10 bases are shared with TRBD1. Germline loops: CDR1 MDHEN, CDR2 SYDVKM. This CDR3 region has 17 residues. V dropped 0 bases and J dropped 4; count of bases not matched to a gene: 7.

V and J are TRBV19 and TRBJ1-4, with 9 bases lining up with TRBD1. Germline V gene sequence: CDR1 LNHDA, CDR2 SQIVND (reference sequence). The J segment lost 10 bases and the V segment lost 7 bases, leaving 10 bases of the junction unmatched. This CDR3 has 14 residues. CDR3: CASIPDRGSGKLFF. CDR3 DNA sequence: TGTGCCAGTATTCCGGACAGGGGAAGTGGAAAACTGTTTTTT.

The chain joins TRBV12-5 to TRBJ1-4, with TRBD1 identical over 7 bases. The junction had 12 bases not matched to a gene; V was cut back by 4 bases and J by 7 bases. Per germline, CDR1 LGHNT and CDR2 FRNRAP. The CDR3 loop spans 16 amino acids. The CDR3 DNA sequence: TGTGCTAGTGGTTCTCCCCGACAGGGTGGGGCTGAAAAACTGTTTTTT. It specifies CASGSPRQGGAEKLFF.

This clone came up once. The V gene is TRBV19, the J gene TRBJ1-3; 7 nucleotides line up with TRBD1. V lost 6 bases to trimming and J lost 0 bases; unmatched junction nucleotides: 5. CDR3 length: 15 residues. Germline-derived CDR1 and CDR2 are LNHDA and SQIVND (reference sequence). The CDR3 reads CASSPDRDSGNTIYF. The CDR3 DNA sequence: TGTGCCAGTAGCCCTGACAGGGACTCTGGAAACACCATATATTTT.

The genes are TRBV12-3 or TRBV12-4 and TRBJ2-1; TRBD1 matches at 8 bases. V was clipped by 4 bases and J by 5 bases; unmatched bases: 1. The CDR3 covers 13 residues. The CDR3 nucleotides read TGTGCCAGCAGTTCGGACAGGGACAATGAGCAGTTCTTC. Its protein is CASSSDRDNEQFF.

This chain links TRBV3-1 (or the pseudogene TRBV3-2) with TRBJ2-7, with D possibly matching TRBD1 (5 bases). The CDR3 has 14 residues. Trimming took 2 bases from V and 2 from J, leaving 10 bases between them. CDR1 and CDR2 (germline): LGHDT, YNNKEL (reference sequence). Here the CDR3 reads CASSQLTDTYEQYF. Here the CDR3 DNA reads TGTGCCAGCAGCCAACTGACAGACACCTACGAGCAGTACTTC.

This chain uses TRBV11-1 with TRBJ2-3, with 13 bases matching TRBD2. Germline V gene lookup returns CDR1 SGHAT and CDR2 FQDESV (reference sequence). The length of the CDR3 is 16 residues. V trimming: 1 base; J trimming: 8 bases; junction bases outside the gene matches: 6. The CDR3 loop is CASSLGTSGGPGTQYF. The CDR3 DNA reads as TGTGCCAGCAGCTTAGGGACTAGCGGGGGACCCGGTACGCAGTATTTT.

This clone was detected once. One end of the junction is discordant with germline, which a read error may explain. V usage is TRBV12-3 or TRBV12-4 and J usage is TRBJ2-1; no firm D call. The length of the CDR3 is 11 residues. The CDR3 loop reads CASSSRVGWVF. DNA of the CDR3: TGTGCCAGCAGTTCCCGGGTAGGATGGGTCTTC.